This T cell receptor beta chain was obtained from a study of identical twins. General study findings and limits: With abundant cord blood beta clonotypes, insertions were fewer; memory repertoires showed no such pattern. Conclusions rested on cross-sectional statistics rather than following the same donors.

V gave up 6 bases and J gave up 9 bases; unmatched junction bases: 18. The CDR3 consists of 16 residues. From germline, CDR1 is DFQATT and CDR2 SNEGSKA (reference sequence). TCRdb ran MiXCR on the 5' RACE reads and lists one entry per CDR3 protein. The repertoire consists of about 890,000 distinct CDR3 sequences, with over 9% occurring once and the leading ten covering around 1.5%. As regards this clonotype: Its antigen is unknown.

Another study also made use of these data, one on yellow fever vaccine responses in identical twins.

The specimen sequenced was PBMCs. The chain carries TRBV20-1 and TRBJ2-1, with 9 nucleotides matching TRBD1. The TCR sequence derives from a young woman in good health. The CDR3 nucleotides are TGCAGTGCCCCGGGACAGGGATTTCGGGGTGTTTCTGAGCAGTTCTTC. Amino acids: CSAPGQGFRGVSEQFF.